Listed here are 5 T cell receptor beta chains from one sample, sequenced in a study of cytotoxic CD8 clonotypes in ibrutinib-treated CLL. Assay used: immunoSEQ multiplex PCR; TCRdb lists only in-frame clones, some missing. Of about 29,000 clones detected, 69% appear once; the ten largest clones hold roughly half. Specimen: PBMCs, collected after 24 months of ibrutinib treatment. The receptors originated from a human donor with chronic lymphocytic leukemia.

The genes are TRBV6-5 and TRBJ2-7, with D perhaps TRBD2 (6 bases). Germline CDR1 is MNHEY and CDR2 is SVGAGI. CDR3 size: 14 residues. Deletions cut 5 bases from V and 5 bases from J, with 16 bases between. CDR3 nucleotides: TGTGCCAGCAGTGAACAGCCAGGGAGGAACGAGCAGTACTTC. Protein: CASSEQPGRNEQYF.

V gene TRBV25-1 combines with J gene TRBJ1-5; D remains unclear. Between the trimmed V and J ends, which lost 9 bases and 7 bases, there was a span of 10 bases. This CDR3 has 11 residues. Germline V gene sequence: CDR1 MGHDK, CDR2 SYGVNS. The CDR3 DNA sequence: TGTGCCAGTTTAGAAGGCCAGCCCCAGCATTTT. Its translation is CASLEGQPQHF.

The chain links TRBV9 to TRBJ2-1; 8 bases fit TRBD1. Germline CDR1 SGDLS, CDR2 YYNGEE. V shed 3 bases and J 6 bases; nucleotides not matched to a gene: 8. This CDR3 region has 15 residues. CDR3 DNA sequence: TGTGCCAGCAGCGCACGGACAGGGAATTCCAATGAGCAGTTCTTC. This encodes CASSARTGNSNEQFF.

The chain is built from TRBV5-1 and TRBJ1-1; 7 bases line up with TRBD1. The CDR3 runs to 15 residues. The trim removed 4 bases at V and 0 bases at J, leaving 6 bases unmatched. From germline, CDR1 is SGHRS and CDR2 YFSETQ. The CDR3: CASSPPGQMNTEAFF. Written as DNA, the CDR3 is TGCGCCAGCAGCCCACCGGGACAGATGAACACTGAAGCTTTCTTT.

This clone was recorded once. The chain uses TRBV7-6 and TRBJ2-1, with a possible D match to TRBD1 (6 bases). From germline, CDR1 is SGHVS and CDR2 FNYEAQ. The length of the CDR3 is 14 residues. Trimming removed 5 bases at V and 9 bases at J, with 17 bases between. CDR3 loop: CASSTGTADGEQFF. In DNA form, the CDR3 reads TGTGCCAGCAGCACAGGGACGGCTGATGGTGAGCAGTTCTTC. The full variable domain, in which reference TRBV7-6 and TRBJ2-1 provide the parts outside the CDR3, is GAGVSQSPRYKVTKRGQDVALRCDPISGHVSLYWYRQALGQGPEFLTYFNYEAQQDKSGLPNDRFSAERPEGSISTLTIQRTEQRDSAMYRCASSTGTADGEQFFGPGTRLTVL.